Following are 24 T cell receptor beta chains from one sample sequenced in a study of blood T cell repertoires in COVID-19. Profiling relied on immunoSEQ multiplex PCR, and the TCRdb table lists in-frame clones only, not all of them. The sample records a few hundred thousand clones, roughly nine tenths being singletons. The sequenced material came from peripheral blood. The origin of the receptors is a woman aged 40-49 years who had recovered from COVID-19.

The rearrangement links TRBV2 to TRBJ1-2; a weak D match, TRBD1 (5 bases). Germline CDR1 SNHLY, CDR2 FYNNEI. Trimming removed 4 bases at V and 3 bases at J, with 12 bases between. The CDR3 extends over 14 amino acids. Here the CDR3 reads CASSAQVLDYGYTF. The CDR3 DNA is TGTGCCAGCAGTGCACAGGTGCTAGACTATGGCTACACCTTC.

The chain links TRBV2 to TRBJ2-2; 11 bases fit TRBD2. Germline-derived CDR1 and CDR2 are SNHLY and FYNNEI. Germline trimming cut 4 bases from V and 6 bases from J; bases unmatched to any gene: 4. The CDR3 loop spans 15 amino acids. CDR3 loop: CASSGGTSGSGELFF. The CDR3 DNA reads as TGTGCCAGCAGTGGGGGGACTAGCGGTTCCGGGGAGCTGTTTTTT.

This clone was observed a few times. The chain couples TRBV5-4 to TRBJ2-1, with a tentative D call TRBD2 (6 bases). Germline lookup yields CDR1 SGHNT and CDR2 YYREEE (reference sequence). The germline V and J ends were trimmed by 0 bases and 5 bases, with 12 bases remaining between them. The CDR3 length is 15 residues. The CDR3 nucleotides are TGTGCCAGCAGCTTGGGCGCTAGCGCGAACAATGAGCAGTTCTTC. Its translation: CASSLGASANNEQFF.

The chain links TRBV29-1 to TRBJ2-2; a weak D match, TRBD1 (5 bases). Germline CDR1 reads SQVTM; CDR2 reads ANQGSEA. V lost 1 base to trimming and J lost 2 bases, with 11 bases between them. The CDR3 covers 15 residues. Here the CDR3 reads CSVEVQGSNTGELFF. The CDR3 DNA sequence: TGCAGCGTTGAAGTTCAGGGCAGTAACACCGGGGAGCTGTTTTTT.

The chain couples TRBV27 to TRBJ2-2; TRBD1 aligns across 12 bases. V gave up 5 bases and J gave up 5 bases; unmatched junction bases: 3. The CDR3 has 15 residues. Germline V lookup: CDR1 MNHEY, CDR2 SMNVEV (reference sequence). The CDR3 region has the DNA TGTGCCAGCAGTCGGGACAGGGGGCGGACCGGGGAGCTGTTTTTT. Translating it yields CASSRDRGRTGELFF.

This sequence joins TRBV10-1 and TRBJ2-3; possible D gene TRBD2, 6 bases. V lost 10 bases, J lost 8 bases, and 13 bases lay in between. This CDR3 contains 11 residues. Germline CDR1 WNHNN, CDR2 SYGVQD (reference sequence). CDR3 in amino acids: CATAVGGTQYF. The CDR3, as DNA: TGCGCCACCGCGGTGGGGGGTACGCAGTATTTT.

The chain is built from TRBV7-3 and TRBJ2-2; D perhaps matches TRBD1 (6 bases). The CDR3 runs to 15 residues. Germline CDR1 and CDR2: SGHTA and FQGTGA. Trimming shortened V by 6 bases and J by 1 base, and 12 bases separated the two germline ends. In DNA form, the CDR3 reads TGTGCCAGCAGACCAGGGGCAGAGAACACCGGGGAGCTGTTTTTT. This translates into CASRPGAENTGELFF.

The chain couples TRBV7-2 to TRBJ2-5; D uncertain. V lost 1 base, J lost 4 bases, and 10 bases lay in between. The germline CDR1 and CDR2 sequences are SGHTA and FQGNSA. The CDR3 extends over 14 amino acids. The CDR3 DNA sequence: TGTGCCAGCAGCTTAGTAGGAGTTGGAGAGACCCAGTACTTC. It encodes CASSLVGVGETQYF. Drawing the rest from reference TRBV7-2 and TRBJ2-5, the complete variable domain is GAGVSQSPSNKVTEKGKDVELRCDPISGHTALYWYRQSLGQGLEFLIYFQGNSAPDKSGLPSDRFSAERTGGSVSTLTIQRTQQEDSAVYLCASSLVGVGETQYFGPGTRLLVL.

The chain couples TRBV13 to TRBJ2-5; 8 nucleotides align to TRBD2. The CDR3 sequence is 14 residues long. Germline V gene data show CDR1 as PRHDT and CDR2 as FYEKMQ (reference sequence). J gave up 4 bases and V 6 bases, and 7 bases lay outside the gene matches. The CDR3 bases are TGTGCCAGCAGTCGCCGGGGGGGAGGAGAGACCCAGTACTTC. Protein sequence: CASSRRGGGETQYF.

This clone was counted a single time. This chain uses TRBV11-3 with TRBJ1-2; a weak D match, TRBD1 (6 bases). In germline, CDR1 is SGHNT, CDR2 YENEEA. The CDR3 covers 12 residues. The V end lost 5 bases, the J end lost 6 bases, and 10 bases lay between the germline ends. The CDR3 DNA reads TGTGCCAGCAGCCTAGGGGGAGATGGCTACACCTTC. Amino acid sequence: CASSLGGDGYTF.

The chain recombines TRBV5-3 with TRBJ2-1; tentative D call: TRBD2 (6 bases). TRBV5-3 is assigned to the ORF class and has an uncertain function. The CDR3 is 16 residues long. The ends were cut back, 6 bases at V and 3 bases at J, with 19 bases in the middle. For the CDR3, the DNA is TGTGCCAGAACTGAGCCTTCGGGAGTGGTCTACAATGAGCAGTTCTTC. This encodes CARTEPSGVVYNEQFF.

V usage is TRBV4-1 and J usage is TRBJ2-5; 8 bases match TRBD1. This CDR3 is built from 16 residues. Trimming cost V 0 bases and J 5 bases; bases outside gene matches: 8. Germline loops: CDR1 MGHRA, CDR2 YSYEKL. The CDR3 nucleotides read TGCGCCAGCAGCCAAGATTCGGGCAGGGGGCGGGAGACCCAGTACTTC. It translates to CASSQDSGRGRETQYF.

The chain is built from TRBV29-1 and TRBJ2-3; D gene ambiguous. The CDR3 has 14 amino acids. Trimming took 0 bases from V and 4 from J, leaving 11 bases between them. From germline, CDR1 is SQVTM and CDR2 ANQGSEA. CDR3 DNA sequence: TGCAGCGTTGAAGATCGAGGTAGAGCAGATACGCAGTATTTT. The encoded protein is CSVEDRGRADTQYF.

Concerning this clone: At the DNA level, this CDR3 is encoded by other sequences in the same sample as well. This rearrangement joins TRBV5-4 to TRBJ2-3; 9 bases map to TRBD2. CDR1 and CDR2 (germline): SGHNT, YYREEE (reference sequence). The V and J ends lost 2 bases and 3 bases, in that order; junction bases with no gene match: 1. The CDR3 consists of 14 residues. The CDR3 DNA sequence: TGTGCCAGCAGCTTTAGCGGGAGTACAGATACGCAGTATTTT. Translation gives CASSFSGSTDTQYF.

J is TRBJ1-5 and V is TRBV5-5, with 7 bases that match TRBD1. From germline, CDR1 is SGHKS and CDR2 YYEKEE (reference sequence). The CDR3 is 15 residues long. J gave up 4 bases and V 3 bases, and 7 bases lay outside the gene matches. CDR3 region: CASSSGDRVNQPQHF. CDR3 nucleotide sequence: TGTGCCAGCAGCTCGGGTGACAGGGTTAATCAGCCCCAGCATTTT.

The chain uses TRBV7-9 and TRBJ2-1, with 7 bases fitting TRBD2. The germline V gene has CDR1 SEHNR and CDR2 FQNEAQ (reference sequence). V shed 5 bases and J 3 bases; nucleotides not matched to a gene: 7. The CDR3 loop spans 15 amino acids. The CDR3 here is CASSPGLADYNEQFF. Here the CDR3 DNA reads TGTGCCAGCAGCCCCGGGCTAGCGGACTACAATGAGCAGTTCTTC.

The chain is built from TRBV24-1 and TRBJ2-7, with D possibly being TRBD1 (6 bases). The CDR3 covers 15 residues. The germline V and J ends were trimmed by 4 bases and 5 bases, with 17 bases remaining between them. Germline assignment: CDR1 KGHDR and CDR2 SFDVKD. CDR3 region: CATSDPGRGYDEQYF. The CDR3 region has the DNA TGTGCCACCAGTGACCCGGGCAGGGGTTACGACGAGCAGTACTTC.

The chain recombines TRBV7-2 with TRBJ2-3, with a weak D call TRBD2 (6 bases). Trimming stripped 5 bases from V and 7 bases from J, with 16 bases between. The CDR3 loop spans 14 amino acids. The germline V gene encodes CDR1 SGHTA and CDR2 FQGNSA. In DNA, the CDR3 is TGTGCCAGCAGCCCCATACGAGGGAGGAATACGCAGTATTTT. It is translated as CASSPIRGRNTQYF.

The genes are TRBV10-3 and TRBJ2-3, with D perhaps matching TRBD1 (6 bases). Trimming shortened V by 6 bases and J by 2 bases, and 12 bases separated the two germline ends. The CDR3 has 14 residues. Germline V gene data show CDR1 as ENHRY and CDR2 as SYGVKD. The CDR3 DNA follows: TGTGCCATCAGGGACAGTACGTCCACAGATACGCAGTATTTT. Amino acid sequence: CAIRDSTSTDTQYF.

For the CDR3, the DNA is TGCAGCGTTGGGGTGTCGGGCACTGAAGCTTTCTTT. This encodes CSVGVSGTEAFF. The chain has TRBV29-1 and TRBJ1-1; no firm D call. The V and J ends lost 4 bases and 4 bases respectively, with 10 bases between them. The CDR3 consists of 12 residues. Germline V gene data show CDR1 as SQVTM and CDR2 as ANQGSEA.

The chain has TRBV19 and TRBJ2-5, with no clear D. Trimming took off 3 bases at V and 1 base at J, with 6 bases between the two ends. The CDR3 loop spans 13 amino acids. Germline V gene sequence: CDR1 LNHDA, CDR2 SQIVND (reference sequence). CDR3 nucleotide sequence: TGTGCCAGTAGTATTGTCAGCCAAGAGACCCAGTACTTC. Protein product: CASSIVSQETQYF.

CDR3 residues: CASSDRDRGYNSPLHF. The CDR3 region has the DNA TGTGCCAGCAGCGACCGGGACAGGGGCTATAATTCACCCCTCCACTTT. The chain links TRBV7-8 to TRBJ1-6; 10 bases agree with TRBD1. The germline V gene encodes CDR1 SGHVS and CDR2 FQNEAQ. The CDR3 is 16 residues long. J gave up 3 bases and V 5 bases, and 4 bases lay outside the gene matches.

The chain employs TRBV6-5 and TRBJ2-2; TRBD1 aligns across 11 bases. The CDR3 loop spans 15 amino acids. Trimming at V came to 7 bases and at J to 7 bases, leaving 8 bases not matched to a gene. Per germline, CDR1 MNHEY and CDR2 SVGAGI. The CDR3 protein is CASTLGQGDGGELFF. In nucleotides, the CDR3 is TGTGCCAGCACCCTGGGACAGGGGGATGGCGGGGAGCTGTTTTTT.

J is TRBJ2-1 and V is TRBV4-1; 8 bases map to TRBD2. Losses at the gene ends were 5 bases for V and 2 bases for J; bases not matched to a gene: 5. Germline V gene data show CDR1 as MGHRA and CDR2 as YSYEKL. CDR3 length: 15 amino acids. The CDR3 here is CASSGPSGPYNEQFF. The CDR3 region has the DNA TGCGCCAGCAGCGGGCCTAGCGGGCCCTACAATGAGCAGTTCTTC.